The present entry profiles one TCR beta chain with its context. Its antigen is unknown. The V and J ends lost 0 bases and 12 bases respectively, with 21 bases between them. This CDR3 has 15 residues. Germline V gene sequence: CDR1 DFQATT, CDR2 SNEGSKA (reference sequence). These data come from a study of blood T cells in healthy people across ages. Study-level information: With template switching, about one barcoded beta molecule was captured per two T cells. Study-level findings and limits: Versus aged donors, long-lived donors had higher diversity and more naive CD4+ cells.

No fewer than 5 micrograms of total RNA were isolated from every sample. Sample-barcoded 5' priming and a J-beta primer mix drove a second PCR of 7 to 11 cycles. TCRdb ran MiXCR on the 5' RACE reads and lists one entry per CDR3 protein. This table has 1.6 million or so distinct CDR3 sequences, around 35% appearing once. This receptor was obtained from a woman aged 25 to 39 in good health. The sequencing sample was made of blood. V gene TRBV20-1 combines with J gene TRBJ2-1; no clear D gene. CDR3 coding DNA: TGCAGTGCTAGAGATGCGTCTAGGAGTATCTATGTGCAGTTCTTC. Residues: CSARDASRSIYVQFF.